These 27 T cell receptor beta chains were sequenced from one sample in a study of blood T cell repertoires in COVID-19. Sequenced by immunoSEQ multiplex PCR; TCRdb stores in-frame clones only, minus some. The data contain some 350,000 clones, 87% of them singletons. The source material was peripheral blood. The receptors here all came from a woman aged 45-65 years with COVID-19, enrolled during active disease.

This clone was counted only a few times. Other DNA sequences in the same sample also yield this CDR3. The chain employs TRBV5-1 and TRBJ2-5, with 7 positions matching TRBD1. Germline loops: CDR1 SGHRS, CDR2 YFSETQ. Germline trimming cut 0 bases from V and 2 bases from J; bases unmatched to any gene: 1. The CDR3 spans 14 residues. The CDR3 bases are TGCGCCAGCAGCTTGGGGGGACAGCAAGAGACCCAGTACTTC. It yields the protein CASSLGGQQETQYF.

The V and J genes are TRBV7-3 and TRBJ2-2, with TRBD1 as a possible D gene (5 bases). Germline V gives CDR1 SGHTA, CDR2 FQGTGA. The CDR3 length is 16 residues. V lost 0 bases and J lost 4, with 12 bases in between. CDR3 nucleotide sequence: TGTGCCAGCAGCTTAACGGGGCGCGGAACCACCGGGGAGCTGTTTTTT. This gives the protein CASSLTGRGTTGELFF.

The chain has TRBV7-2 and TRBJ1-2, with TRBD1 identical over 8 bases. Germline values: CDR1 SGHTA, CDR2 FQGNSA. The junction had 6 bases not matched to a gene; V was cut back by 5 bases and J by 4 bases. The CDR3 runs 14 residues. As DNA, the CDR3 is TGTGCCAGCAGCCAGGGACAGGCCCTCTATGGCTACACCTTC. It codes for CASSQGQALYGYTF.

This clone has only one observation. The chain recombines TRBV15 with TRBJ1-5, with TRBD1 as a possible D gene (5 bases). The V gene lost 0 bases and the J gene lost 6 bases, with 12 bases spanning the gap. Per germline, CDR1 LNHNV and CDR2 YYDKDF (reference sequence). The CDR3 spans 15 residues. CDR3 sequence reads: CATSRDSGPLQPQHF. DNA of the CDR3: TGTGCCACCAGCAGAGATTCAGGGCCTCTTCAGCCCCAGCATTTT.

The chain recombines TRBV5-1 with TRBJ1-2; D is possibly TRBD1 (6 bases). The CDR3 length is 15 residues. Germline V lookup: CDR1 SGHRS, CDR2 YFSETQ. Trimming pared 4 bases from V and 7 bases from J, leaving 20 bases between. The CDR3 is CASSVEGSQGLGYTF. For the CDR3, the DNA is TGCGCCAGCAGCGTGGAAGGGTCCCAGGGGCTTGGCTACACCTTC.

The CDR3 DNA reads TGTGCCACCAGTGATTTGCCGGGAGGGGACACCGGGGAGCTGTTTTTT. Residues: CATSDLPGGDTGELFF. The chain has TRBV24-1 and TRBJ2-2, with 8 bases fitting TRBD2. There are 16 residues in the CDR3. V was pared by 0 bases and J by 3 bases, with 2 bases of the junction left unmatched. Germline V gene data show CDR1 as KGHDR and CDR2 as SFDVKD.

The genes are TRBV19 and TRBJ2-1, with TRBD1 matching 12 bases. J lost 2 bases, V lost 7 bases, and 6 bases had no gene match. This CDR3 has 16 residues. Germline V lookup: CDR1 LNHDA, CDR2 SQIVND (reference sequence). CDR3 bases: TGTGCCAGTAAGTTAGGGACAGGGGGCGCCTACAATGAGCAGTTCTTC. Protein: CASKLGTGGAYNEQFF.

The CDR3 coding sequence is TGTGCCTGGAGTGTAGGTCTAGAGAGCACAGATACGCAGTATTTT. Its protein is CAWSVGLESTDTQYF. The genes are TRBV30 and TRBJ2-3, with no clear D. Germline V gene lookup returns CDR1 GTSNPN and CDR2 SVGIG (reference sequence). V gave up 0 bases and J gave up 0 bases, with 10 bases separating them. The CDR3 is 15 amino acids.

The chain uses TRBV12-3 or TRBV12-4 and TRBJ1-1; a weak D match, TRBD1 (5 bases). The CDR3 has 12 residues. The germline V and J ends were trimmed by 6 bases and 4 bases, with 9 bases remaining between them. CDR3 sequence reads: CASSRDSTEAFF. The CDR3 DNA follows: TGTGCCAGCAGCCGGGACTCCACTGAAGCTTTCTTT.

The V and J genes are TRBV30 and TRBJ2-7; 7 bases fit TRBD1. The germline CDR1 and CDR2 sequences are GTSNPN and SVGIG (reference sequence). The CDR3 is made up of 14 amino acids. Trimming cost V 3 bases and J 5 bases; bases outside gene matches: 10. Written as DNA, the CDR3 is TGTGCCTGGAGCGCGGACAGGCCTAGGGACGAGCAGTACTTC. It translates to CAWSADRPRDEQYF.

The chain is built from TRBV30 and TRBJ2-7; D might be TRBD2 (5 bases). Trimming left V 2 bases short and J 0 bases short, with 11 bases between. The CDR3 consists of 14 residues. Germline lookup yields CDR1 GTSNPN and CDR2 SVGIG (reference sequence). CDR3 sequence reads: CAWSSHRGSYEQYF. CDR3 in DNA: TGTGCCTGGAGTTCCCACCGGGGCTCCTACGAGCAGTACTTC.

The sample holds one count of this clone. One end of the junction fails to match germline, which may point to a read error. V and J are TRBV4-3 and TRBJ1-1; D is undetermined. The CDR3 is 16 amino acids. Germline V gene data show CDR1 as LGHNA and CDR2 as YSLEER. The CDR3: CASSQGSDRRGTEAFF. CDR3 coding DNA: TGCGCCAGCAGTCAAGGAAGCGACCGCCGGGGCACTGAAGCTTTCTTT.

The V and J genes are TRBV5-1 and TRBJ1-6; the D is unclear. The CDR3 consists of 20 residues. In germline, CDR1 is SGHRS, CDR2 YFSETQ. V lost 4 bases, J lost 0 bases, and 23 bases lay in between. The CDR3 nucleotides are TGCGCCAGCAGCCCCCGCCGGGAAGGTCAACTCGGCTCCTATAATTCACCCCTCCACTTT. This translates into CASSPRREGQLGSYNSPLHF.

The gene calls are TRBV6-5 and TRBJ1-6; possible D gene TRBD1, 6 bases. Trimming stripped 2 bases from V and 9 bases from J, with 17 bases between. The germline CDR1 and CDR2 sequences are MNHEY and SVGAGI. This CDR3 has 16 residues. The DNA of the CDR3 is TGTGCCAGCAGTTACACCCCACAGGGATTAGGTTCACCCCTCCACTTT. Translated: CASSYTPQGLGSPLHF.

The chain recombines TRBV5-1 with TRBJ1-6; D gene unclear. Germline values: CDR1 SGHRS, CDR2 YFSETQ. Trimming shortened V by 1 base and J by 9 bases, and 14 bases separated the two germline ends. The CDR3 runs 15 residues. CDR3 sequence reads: CASSLMSDGSSPLHF. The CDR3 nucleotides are TGCGCCAGCAGCTTGATGTCTGACGGGAGTTCACCCCTCCACTTT.

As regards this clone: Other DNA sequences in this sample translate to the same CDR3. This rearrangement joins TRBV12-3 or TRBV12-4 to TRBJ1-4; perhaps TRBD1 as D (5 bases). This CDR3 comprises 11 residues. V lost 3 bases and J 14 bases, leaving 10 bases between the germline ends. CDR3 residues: CASSFQGKLFF. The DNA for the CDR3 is TGTGCCAGCAGTTTCCAGGGAAAGCTGTTTTTT.

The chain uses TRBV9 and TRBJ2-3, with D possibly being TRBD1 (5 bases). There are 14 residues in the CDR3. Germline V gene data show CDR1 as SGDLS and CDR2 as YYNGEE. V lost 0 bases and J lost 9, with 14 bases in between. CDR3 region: CASSVAQGVDTQYF. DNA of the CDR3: TGTGCCAGCAGCGTAGCTCAGGGTGTGGACACGCAGTATTTT.

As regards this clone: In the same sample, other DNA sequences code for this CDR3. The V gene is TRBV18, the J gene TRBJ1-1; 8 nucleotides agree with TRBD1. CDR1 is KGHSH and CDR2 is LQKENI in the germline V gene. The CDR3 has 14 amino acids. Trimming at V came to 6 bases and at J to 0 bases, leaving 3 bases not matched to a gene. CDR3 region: CASSPDRVNTEAFF. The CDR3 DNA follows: TGTGCCAGCTCTCCGGACAGGGTGAACACTGAAGCTTTCTTT.

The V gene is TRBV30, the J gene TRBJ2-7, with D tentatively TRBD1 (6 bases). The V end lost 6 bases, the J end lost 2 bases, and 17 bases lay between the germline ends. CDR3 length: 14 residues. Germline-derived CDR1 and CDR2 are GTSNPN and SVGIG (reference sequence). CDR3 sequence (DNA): TGTGCCTGCCCAAAGGGGGACAAGACCTACGAGCAGTACTTC. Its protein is CACPKGDKTYEQYF.

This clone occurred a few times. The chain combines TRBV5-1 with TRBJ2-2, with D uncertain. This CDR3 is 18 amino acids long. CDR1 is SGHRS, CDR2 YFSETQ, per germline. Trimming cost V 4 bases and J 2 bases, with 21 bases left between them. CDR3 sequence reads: CASSLLNWASSNTGELFF. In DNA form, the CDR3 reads TGCGCCAGCAGCCTATTGAATTGGGCAAGCAGTAACACCGGGGAGCTGTTTTTT.

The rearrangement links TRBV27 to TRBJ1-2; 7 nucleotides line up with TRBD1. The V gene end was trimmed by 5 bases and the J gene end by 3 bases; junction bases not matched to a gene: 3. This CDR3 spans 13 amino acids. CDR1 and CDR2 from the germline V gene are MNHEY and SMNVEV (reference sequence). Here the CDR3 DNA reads TGTGCCAGCAGTCTAACAGGGGACTATGGCTACACCTTC. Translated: CASSLTGDYGYTF.

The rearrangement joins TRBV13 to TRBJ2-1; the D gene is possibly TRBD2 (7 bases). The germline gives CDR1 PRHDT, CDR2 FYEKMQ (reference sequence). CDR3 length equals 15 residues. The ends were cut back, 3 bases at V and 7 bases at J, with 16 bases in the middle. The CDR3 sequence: CASSFLQGGWNEQFF. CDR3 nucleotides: TGTGCCAGCAGCTTCCTACAGGGAGGGTGGAATGAGCAGTTCTTC.

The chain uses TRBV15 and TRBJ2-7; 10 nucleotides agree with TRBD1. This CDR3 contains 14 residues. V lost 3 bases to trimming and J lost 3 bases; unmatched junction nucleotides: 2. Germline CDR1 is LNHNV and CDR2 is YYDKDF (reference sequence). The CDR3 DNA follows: TGTGCCACCAGCAGCCGGGACAGGGGCTACGAGCAGTACTTC. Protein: CATSSRDRGYEQYF.

The CDR3 DNA follows: TGTGCCTGGTGTCCCAACCCTCTCCGGGAGCAGTACTTC. It translates to CAWCPNPLREQYF. The chain links TRBV30 to TRBJ2-7; D remains unclear. The CDR3 contains 13 residues. The V gene lost 5 bases and the J gene lost 7 bases, with 18 bases spanning the gap. Germline CDR1 reads GTSNPN; CDR2 reads SVGIG (reference sequence).

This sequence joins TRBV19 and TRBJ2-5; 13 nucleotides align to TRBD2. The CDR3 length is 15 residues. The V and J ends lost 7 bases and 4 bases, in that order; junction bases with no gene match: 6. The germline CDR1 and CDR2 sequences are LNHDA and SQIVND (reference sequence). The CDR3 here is CASTPGLAGVETQYF. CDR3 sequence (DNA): TGTGCCAGTACCCCTGGACTAGCGGGAGTAGAGACCCAGTACTTC.

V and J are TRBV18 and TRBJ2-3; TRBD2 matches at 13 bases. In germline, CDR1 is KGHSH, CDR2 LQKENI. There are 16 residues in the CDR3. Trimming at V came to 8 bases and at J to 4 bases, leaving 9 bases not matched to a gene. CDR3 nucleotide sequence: TGTGCCAGCGGGAGGACTAGCGGGAGTGAGGCAGATACGCAGTATTTT. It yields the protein CASGRTSGSEADTQYF.

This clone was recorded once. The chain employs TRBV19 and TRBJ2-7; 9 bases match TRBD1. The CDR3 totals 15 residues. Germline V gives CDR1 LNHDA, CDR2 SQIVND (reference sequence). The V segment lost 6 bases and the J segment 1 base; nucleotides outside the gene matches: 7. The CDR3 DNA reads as TGTGCCAGTAGCGAATATGGACAGGGGTCCTACGAGCAGTACTTC. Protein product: CASSEYGQGSYEQYF.